This TCR beta chain derives from a study of CD8 T cells in ankylosing spondylitis. Findings of the study overall: Disease-associated clones were reportedly significantly overrepresented in matched ankylosing spondylitis synovial fluid. Certain motif variants had earlier been reported in reactive arthritis synovial fluid and blood. A motif in TCR beta, a set of 8 or 9 highly homologous variants, appeared characteristic of ankylosing spondylitis blood. Clones that were linked to disease were CD8+ and were relatively rare in peripheral blood.

This clonotype was seen a handful of times. The antigen remains unidentified. V shed 7 bases and J shed 2 bases, with 12 bases lying between them. Germline V gene sequence: CDR1 SQVTM, CDR2 ANQGSEA. The CDR3 length is 13 residues. 5'-RACE, quantitative and with molecular barcodes, yielded the TCR beta libraries. TCRdb re-derived calls from the 5' RACE reads in MiXCR, one entry per CDR3 protein. The table shows about 390,000 distinct CDR3 sequences, with 20% to 25% occurring only once. The source material was blood, either unsorted or a sorted T cell fraction (not recorded which). This clonotype originated in a male donor with ankylosing spondylitis. The V call is TRBV29-1, the J call TRBJ2-1; D possibly matches TRBD1 or TRBD2 (5 bases each). The CDR3 sequence: CSGGGATYNEQFF. The CDR3 nucleotides are TGCAGCGGTGGGGGAGCCACCTACAATGAGCAGTTCTTC.